These 14 T cell receptor beta chains share one sample of origin, sequenced in a study of blood T cell repertoires in COVID-19. The table came from immunoSEQ multiplex PCR; TCRdb's copy has only in-frame clones and leaves some out. The sample yields approximately 130,000 clones, approximately 83% seen once. Sequencing input: peripheral blood. Receptors were obtained from a woman aged 50 to 65 who had recovered from COVID-19.

This chain links TRBV18 with TRBJ1-2; D is uncertain. V shed 6 bases and J shed 7 bases, with 15 bases lying between them. The germline CDR1 and CDR2 sequences are KGHSH and LQKENI. The CDR3 has 13 residues. In DNA, the CDR3 is TGTGCCAGCTCCCCAACTTCCCCTCTTGGCTACACCTTC. It codes for CASSPTSPLGYTF. The full variable domain, rest sourced from reference TRBV18 and TRBJ1-2, is NAGVMQNPRHLVRRRGQEARLRCSPMKGHSHVYWYRQLPEEGLKFMVYLQKENIIDESGMPKERFSAEFPKEGPSILRIQQVVRGDSAAYFCASSPTSPLGYTFGSGTRLTVV.

This rearrangement joins TRBV28 to TRBJ1-6; 10 nucleotides match TRBD1. V lost 5 bases, J lost 8 bases, and 6 bases stayed unmatched. The CDR3 covers 15 residues. CDR1 and CDR2 from the germline V gene are MDHEN and SYDVKM. The CDR3 sequence: CASSGGQGNDSPLHF. In DNA, the CDR3 is TGTGCCAGCAGTGGGGGACAGGGGAACGATTCACCCCTCCACTTT.

The chain employs TRBV7-2 and TRBJ2-1; D remains unclear. Germline CDR1 and CDR2: SGHTA and FQGNSA. Trimming pared 1 base from V and 12 bases from J, leaving 10 bases between. The CDR3 consists of 12 residues. CDR3 amino acids: CASSLDSGMQFF. The CDR3 coding sequence is TGTGCCAGCAGCTTAGACTCCGGTATGCAGTTCTTC. Combining the CDR3 with reference TRBV7-2 and TRBJ2-1 gives the whole variable domain GAGVSQSPSNKVTEKGKDVELRCDPISGHTALYWYRQSLGQGLEFLIYFQGNSAPDKSGLPSDRFSAERTGGSVSTLTIQRTQQEDSAVYLCASSLDSGMQFFGPGTRLTVL.

The chain recombines TRBV7-8 with TRBJ2-2; D not resolved. CDR3 length equals 13 residues. The V end was cut by 1 base, the J end by 5 bases, with 5 bases between. Germline values: CDR1 SGHVS, CDR2 FQNEAQ. CDR3 loop: CASSLVQTGELFF. For the CDR3, the DNA is TGTGCCAGCAGCTTAGTTCAAACCGGGGAGCTGTTTTTT.

The chain employs TRBV9 and TRBJ2-3; 8 bases match TRBD1. V was pared by 3 bases and J by 10 bases, with 19 bases of the junction left unmatched. This CDR3 has 17 amino acids. Per germline, CDR1 SGDLS and CDR2 YYNGEE. The CDR3 spells CASSANLGTGHRGAQYF. CDR3 DNA sequence: TGTGCCAGCAGCGCGAATCTCGGGACAGGTCATCGAGGCGCGCAGTATTTT.

DNA of the CDR3: TGTGCCAGCAGTTACGATGGACAGGGCGCTGAAGCTTTCTTT. It codes for CASSYDGQGAEAFF. The chain uses TRBV6-6 and TRBJ1-1, with 8 bases identical to TRBD1. CDR3 length equals 14 residues. J was trimmed by 6 bases and V by 2 bases; bases with no gene match: 5. Germline CDR1 MNHNY, CDR2 SVGAGI (reference sequence).

This chain connects TRBV6-5 to TRBJ1-1, with TRBD1 matching 7 bases. With V trimmed by 6 bases and J by 4 bases, 8 bases remained unmatched. CDR1 is MNHEY and CDR2 is SVGAGI in the germline V gene. The CDR3 sequence is 14 residues long. CDR3 region: CASRRFRGSTEAFF. CDR3 nucleotides: TGTGCCAGCAGACGTTTCAGGGGGAGCACTGAAGCTTTCTTT.

The CDR3 bases are TGTGCCAGCGTAGTAGCGGGAGTACGGGAGCAGTTCTTC. It codes for CASVVAGVREQFF. This chain uses TRBV6-5 with TRBJ2-1; 9 bases are a match to TRBD2. The CDR3 consists of 13 residues. The J segment lost 10 bases and the V segment lost 8 bases, leaving 9 bases of the junction unmatched. Germline CDR1 and CDR2: MNHEY and SVGAGI.

This clone was recorded once. The V call is TRBV4-1, the J call TRBJ1-2; maybe TRBD1 (5 bases). This CDR3 is 18 amino acids long. The germline V gene encodes CDR1 MGHRA and CDR2 YSYEKL. The germline V and J ends were trimmed by 0 bases and 5 bases, with 22 bases remaining between them. Here the CDR3 reads CASSQDQSGQGGLYGYTF. The CDR3 region has the DNA TGCGCCAGCAGCCAAGATCAATCCGGGCAGGGAGGGCTTTATGGCTACACCTTC.

This clone was observed a single time. The chain has TRBV6-5 and TRBJ1-2; the D gene is possibly TRBD1 (5 bases). Between the trimmed V and J ends, which lost 2 bases and 4 bases, there was a span of 14 bases. CDR1 is MNHEY, CDR2 SVGAGI, per germline. CDR3 length equals 15 residues. CDR3 loop: CASSYGGVSSYGYTF. DNA of the CDR3: TGTGCCAGCAGTTACGGGGGGGTCTCGTCCTATGGCTACACCTTC.

The genes are TRBV15 and TRBJ2-2; D is perhaps TRBD1 (5 bases). This CDR3 spans 15 amino acids. Between the trimmed V and J ends, which lost 1 base and 4 bases, there was a span of 10 bases. CDR1 and CDR2 (germline): LNHNV, YYDKDF (reference sequence). CDR3: CATSRGQGSTGELFF. The CDR3 nucleotides read TGTGCCACCAGCAGAGGGCAGGGAAGCACCGGGGAGCTGTTTTTT.

The J gene is TRBJ2-7, the V gene TRBV7-8; no firm D call. The length of the CDR3 is 17 residues. Per germline, CDR1 SGHVS and CDR2 FQNEAQ. V dropped 1 base and J dropped 5 bases, with 21 bases sitting between them. CDR3 DNA: TGTGCCAGCAGCTTAGTACCCCTAGGCCCCCTGGCCGACGAGCAGTACTTC. Residues: CASSLVPLGPLADEQYF.

The rearrangement joins TRBV15 to TRBJ1-1, with unresolved D. The CDR3 consists of 12 residues. V lost 2 bases to trimming and J lost 3 bases, with 4 bases between them. Germline loops: CDR1 LNHNV, CDR2 YYDKDF (reference sequence). CDR3 region: CATSRIDTEAFF. The CDR3, as DNA: TGTGCCACCAGCAGAATCGACACTGAAGCTTTCTTT.

This clone was seen just once. The genes are TRBV7-9 and TRBJ2-1; TRBD2 might be the D (5 bases). CDR3 length: 14 residues. Germline V CDR1 and CDR2: SEHNR, FQNEAQ (reference sequence). V dropped 3 bases and J dropped 5 bases, with 11 bases sitting between them. CDR3 protein: CASSFGGSNNEQFF. As DNA, the CDR3 is TGTGCCAGCAGCTTTGGAGGATCTAACAATGAGCAGTTCTTC.